This TCR beta chain appears in the sequencing data of a study of blood T cell repertoires in COVID-19. The method was immunoSEQ multiplex PCR; TCRdb's version includes in-frame clones alone and lacks a portion of them. The sample shows roughly 200,000 clones, more than 75% of them seen only once. V lost 7 bases and J 7 bases, leaving 13 bases between the germline ends. The CDR3 totals 13 residues. Germline CDR1 MDHEN, CDR2 SYDVKM. The source material was PBMCs or T cells enriched from blood (not recorded which). The rearrangement links TRBV28 to TRBJ2-2; the D gene is possibly TRBD2 (5 bases). The clonotype was recovered from a middle-aged man with acute COVID-19. CDR3 residues: CASTPLGSGELFF. The CDR3 DNA follows: TGTGCCAGCACCCCATTGGGGAGCGGGGAGCTGTTTTTT.